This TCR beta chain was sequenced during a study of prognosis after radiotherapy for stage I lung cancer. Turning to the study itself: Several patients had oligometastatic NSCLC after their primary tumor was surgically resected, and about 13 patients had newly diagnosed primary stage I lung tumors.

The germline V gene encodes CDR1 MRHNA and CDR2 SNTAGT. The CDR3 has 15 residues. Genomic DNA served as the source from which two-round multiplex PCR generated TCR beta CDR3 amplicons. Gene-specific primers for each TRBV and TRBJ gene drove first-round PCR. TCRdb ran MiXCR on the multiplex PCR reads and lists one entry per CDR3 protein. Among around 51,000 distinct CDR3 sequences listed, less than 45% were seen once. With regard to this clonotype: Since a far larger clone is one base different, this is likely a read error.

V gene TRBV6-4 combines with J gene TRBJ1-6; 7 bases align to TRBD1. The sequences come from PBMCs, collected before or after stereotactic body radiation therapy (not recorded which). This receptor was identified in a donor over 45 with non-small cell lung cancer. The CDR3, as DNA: TGTTCCAGCAGGGGGGGCTTTCTCTATAATTCACCCCTCCACTTT. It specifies CSSRGGFLYNSPLHF.